This T cell receptor (beta chain) derives from a study of response to subunit inactivated influenza vaccine. The CDR3 is 16 amino acids. In germline, CDR1 is SGHTA, CDR2 FQGNSA. Trimming cost V 5 bases and J 8 bases, with 22 bases left between them. This clonotype has only a few counts. Its antigen is as yet unknown. Study findings and constraints: After each seasonal influenza vaccination, few new T cells are recruited, the authors suggested.

Via MiXCR, TCRdb re-called the RT-PCR reads, giving one row per CDR3 protein. The table records some 500,000 distinct CDR3 sequences, around 25% of them present only once. J is TRBJ2-1 and V is TRBV7-2; the D is unclear. The sequences come from CD4+ T cells sorted from PBMCs, collected roughly 5 days after vaccination. This receptor was taken from a man in his forties or fifties who received an inactivated influenza vaccine. The CDR3 is CASSPPGRVGTDEQFF. The CDR3 DNA is TGTGCCAGCAGCCCACCAGGCCGAGTGGGAACCGATGAGCAGTTCTTC.